A selection of T cell receptor beta chains follows, all from one sample in a study of pediatric ulcerative colitis. Sequencing used immunoSEQ multiplex PCR; TCRdb keeps in-frame clones, though not all of them. Of around 16,000 clones in the sample, more than 75% were seen once. The specimen sequenced was gut tissue. These TCRs come from a boy younger than 18 who was a control in a study of pediatric ulcerative colitis. Both conserved end residues are part of each CDR3. D genes are given only for firm matches. Part of the rows lack a size; the others show once, few, many or a class for expanded clones.

d_gene,j_gene,len,v_gene,abundance,CDR3nt,CDR3aa
NA,TRBJ1-5,16,TRBV7-8,NA,TGTGCCAGCAGCCATCGCGGGACTTTAAACAATCAGCCCCAGCATTTT,CASSHRGTLNNQPQHF
NA,TRBJ1-1,14,TRBV18,NA,TGTGCCAGCTCACACCCTTGGTCCTACACTGAAGCTTTCTTT,CASSHPWSYTEAFF
TRBD1,TRBJ2-7,17,TRBV4-1,NA,TGCGCCAGCAGCCAAGATTTTGGGGGACAGGGGGTTCACGAGCAGTACTTC,CASSQDFGGQGVHEQYF
TRBD2,TRBJ2-7,14,TRBV7-8,NA,TGTGCCAGCAGCTTGGGCGGACTAGACTACGAGCAGTACTTC,CASSLGGLDYEQYF
NA,TRBJ2-2,18,TRBV11-2,NA,TGTGCCAGCAGCTTATCTTGGTTAGGGATTGGGAGTACCGGGGAGCTGTTTTTT,CASSLSWLGIGSTGELFF
NA,TRBJ1-1,11,TRBV7-4,NA,TGTGCCAGCAGCTTAGTGCCCAAGGCTTTCTTT,CASSLVPKAFF
NA,TRBJ2-7,14,TRBV29-1,NA,TGCAGCGTTGTATCCGGGAAAAAACCCTACGAGCAGTACTTC,CSVVSGKKPYEQYF
NA,TRBJ1-4,16,TRBV12-5,NA,TGTGCTAGTGGTTTACAGCTAGCTACAACTAATGAAAAACTGTTTTTT,CASGLQLATTNEKLFF
NA,TRBJ2-7,13,TRBV28,NA,TGTGCCAGCCAAGGACGGAGCTCCTACGAGCAGTACTTC,CASQGRSSYEQYF
TRBD2,TRBJ2-5,13,TRBV10-3,NA,TGTGCCACTCAGGGAGGGAGTCAAGAGACCCAGTACTTC,CATQGGSQETQYF
NA,TRBJ2-2,13,TRBV19,NA,TGTGCCAGTAGTATAGACTACACCGGGGAGCTGTTTTTT,CASSIDYTGELFF
TRBD1,TRBJ1-4,12,TRBV5-5,NA,TGTGCCAGTCAGGGGGAAGCTGAAAAACTGTTTTTT,CASQGEAEKLFF
NA,TRBJ2-7,12,TRBV9,NA,TGTGCCAGCAGCGGCCGTGGGGCCGCGCAGTACTTC,CASSGRGAAQYF
NA,TRBJ1-4,15,TRBV14,NA,TGTGCCAGCAGCCAAGCCAGTGCAACTAATGAAAAACTGTTTTTT,CASSQASATNEKLFF
NA,TRBJ2-1,12,TRBV21-1,NA,TGTGCCAGCAGCAAATTTGGGGAAGGGGGGTTCTTC,CASSKFGEGGFF
NA,TRBJ1-6,14,TRBV6-1,few,TGTGCCAGTTTTCCGGGACACCTAAATTCACCCCTCCACTTT,CASFPGHLNSPLHF
NA,TRBJ1-5,17,TRBV7-2,NA,TGTGCCAGCAGCTTAGAAGGGGCCGCGGGGGAAAATCAGCCCCAGCATTTT,CASSLEGAAGENQPQHF
NA,TRBJ2-7,15,TRBV18,NA,TGTGCCAGCTCACCAAGCGACAGATACTCCTACGAGCAGTACTTC,CASSPSDRYSYEQYF
TRBD1,TRBJ1-6,15,TRBV27,few,TGTGCCAGCAGATATAGGACAGGCCAGAGTTCACCCCTCCACTTT,CASRYRTGQSSPLHF
NA,TRBJ2-3,15,TRBV29-1,NA,TGCAGCGTTGTCCCCCGGGCAATCGGCGCAGATACGCAGTATTTT,CSVVPRAIGADTQYF
TRBD1,TRBJ2-7,14,TRBV14,NA,TGTGCCAGCAGCCACTCTTACAGGGGAAGCGAGCAGTACTTC,CASSHSYRGSEQYF
NA,TRBJ2-7,12,TRBV7-6,NA,TGTGCCAGCAGCTTAGGGCCGCACGAGCAGTACTTC,CASSLGPHEQYF
NA,TRBJ1-2,13,TRBV19,NA,TGTGCCAGTAGTCTTCGCAGCGATTATGGCTACACCTTC,CASSLRSDYGYTF
NA,TRBJ2-5,11,TRBV20-1,NA,TGCAGTGCTCAGCACCAAGAGACCCAGTACTTC,CSAQHQETQYF
TRBD1,TRBJ1-2,16,TRBV5-4,NA,TGTGCCAGCAGCCCATACACAGGGGCCGCCGACTATGGCTACACCTTC,CASSPYTGAADYGYTF
NA,TRBJ1-4,13,TRBV30,NA,TGTGCCTGGAGTAAGTTACAGAATGAAAAACTGTTTTTT,CAWSKLQNEKLFF
NA,TRBJ1-4,10,TRBV2,NA,TGTGCCAGCGGGGGTCGGGGACTGTTTTTT,CASGGRGLFF
TRBD2,TRBJ2-3,16,TRBV6-1,NA,TGTGCCAGCAGTGTGGGGCTAGCGGGAGGTACAGATACGCAGTATTTT,CASSVGLAGGTDTQYF
NA,TRBJ2-1,13,TRBV7-6,NA,TGTGCCAGCAGCCTGGGGTCGATCAATGAGCAGTTCTTC,CASSLGSINEQFF
NA,TRBJ1-1,14,TRBV12-2,NA,TGTGCAAGTCGCCCGAGGAGAGGGAACACTGAAGCTTTCTTT,CASRPRRGNTEAFF
NA,TRBJ2-7,15,TRBV5-1,NA,TGCGCCAGCAGCTTGGCCGGGACGGCAAATTACGAGCAGTACTTC,CASSLAGTANYEQYF
NA,TRBJ2-2,15,TRBV7-3,NA,TGTGCCAGCAGCTTAAATAGCCCGAACACCGGGGAGCTGTTTTTT,CASSLNSPNTGELFF
NA,TRBJ2-7,14,TRBV15,NA,TGTGCCACCAGCAGAGACTCAGGGTTACACGAGCAGTACTTC,CATSRDSGLHEQYF
TRBD1,TRBJ2-1,15,TRBV27,NA,TGTGCCAGCAGTTTAATACAGGGGTCTTACAATGAGCAGTTCTTC,CASSLIQGSYNEQFF
NA,TRBJ1-2,14,TRBV19,NA,TGTGCCAGTAGTACGCTACAGGATAACTATGGCTACACCTTC,CASSTLQDNYGYTF
TRBD2,TRBJ2-3,15,TRBV4-1,NA,TGCGCCAGCAGCCAGGGACTAGTAGGAACAGATACGCAGTATTTT,CASSQGLVGTDTQYF
NA,TRBJ2-7,13,TRBV7-2,NA,TGTGCCAGCAGCGGGGGGCGCGCCAACGAGCAGTACTTC,CASSGGRANEQYF
NA,TRBJ2-3,15,TRBV21-1,few,TGTGCCAGCAGCAAAGCTCCGAACAGGTGCAATACGCAGTATTTT,CASSKAPNRCNTQYF
TRBD1,TRBJ1-3,16,TRBV10-3,NA,TGTGCCATCAGTGGCAAAAAGACAGGGGCTGGAAACACCATATATTTT,CAISGKKTGAGNTIYF
NA,TRBJ2-6,14,TRBV7-3,NA,TGTGCCAGCAGCTTAGCAGGGGGGGCCAACGTCCTGACTTTC,CASSLAGGANVLTF
NA,TRBJ2-5,11,TRBV11-2,NA,TGTGCCAGCGGGACGGGGAGGACCCAGTACTTC,CASGTGRTQYF
NA,TRBJ2-2,14,TRBV4-1,NA,TGCGCCAGCAGCCAATATGTCGAGGCCGGGGAGCTGTTTTTT,CASSQYVEAGELFF
NA,TRBJ1-5,17,TRBV27,NA,TGTGCCAGCAGTTTATCAGGCATGAGGGTGTTCGGACAGCCCCAGCATTTT,CASSLSGMRVFGQPQHF
TRBD1,TRBJ2-2,14,TRBV5-1,NA,TGCGCCAGCAGCTCACAGGGGAGCACCGGGGAGCTGTTTTTT,CASSSQGSTGELFF
TRBD1,TRBJ1-5,17,TRBV4-1,NA,TGCGCCAGCAGCCAAGATAAGTGGCAGGGGGTGAATCAGCCCCAGCATTTT,CASSQDKWQGVNQPQHF
NA,TRBJ1-3,15,TRBV5-1,NA,TGCGCCAGCAGCTTGGCCCCGGACCCTGGAAACACCATATATTTT,CASSLAPDPGNTIYF
TRBD1,TRBJ2-1,13,TRBV11-3,NA,TGTGCCAGCGGGACAGGGGGTTACAATGAGCAGTTCTTC,CASGTGGYNEQFF
NA,TRBJ1-2,15,TRBV7-9,few,TGTGCCAGCAGCTTATTGTCGAACAGGGAAGGCGGCTACACCTTC,CASSLLSNREGGYTF
TRBD1,TRBJ1-5,15,TRBV6-5,NA,TGTGCCAGCACCCTGAAAGGACAGGGAAATCAGCCCCAGCATTTT,CASTLKGQGNQPQHF
TRBD1,TRBJ1-5,18,TRBV12-5,NA,TGTGCTAGTGGCCTATACTTAGACAGGGAGGATAGCAATCAGCCCCAGCATTTT,CASGLYLDREDSNQPQHF
NA,TRBJ1-3,14,TRBV5-1,NA,TGCGCCAGCAGCTTAGACTACTCTGGAAACACCATATATTTT,CASSLDYSGNTIYF
TRBD1,TRBJ2-1,16,TRBV5-1,NA,TGCGCCAGCAGCTTGGTTACGGGACAGGGCTCCAATGAGCAGTTCTTC,CASSLVTGQGSNEQFF
NA,TRBJ2-1,13,TRBV7-2,NA,TGTGCCAGCAGCTTACGACTGGGCAATGAGCAGTTCTTC,CASSLRLGNEQFF
NA,TRBJ1-4,15,TRBV28,NA,TGTGCCAGCAGTCCGTCACAGGGTTTTACTGAAAAACTGTTTTTT,CASSPSQGFTEKLFF
NA,TRBJ2-1,15,TRBV11-2,NA,TGTGCCAGCAGCTTAGACGGGGGGCCTGGTAATGAGCAGTTCTTC,CASSLDGGPGNEQFF
TRBD1,TRBJ2-2,14,TRBV11-2,NA,TGTGCCAGCAGCGTCCAGGGGGCGACCGGGGAGCTGTTTTTT,CASSVQGATGELFF
NA,TRBJ1-5,12,TRBV28,NA,TGTGCCAGTGCACAGGGAGATCAGCCCCAGCATTTT,CASAQGDQPQHF
NA,TRBJ1-1,13,TRBV14,NA,TGTGCCAGCAGCCCTCGACGCCAGGGGGAAGCTTTCTTT,CASSPRRQGEAFF